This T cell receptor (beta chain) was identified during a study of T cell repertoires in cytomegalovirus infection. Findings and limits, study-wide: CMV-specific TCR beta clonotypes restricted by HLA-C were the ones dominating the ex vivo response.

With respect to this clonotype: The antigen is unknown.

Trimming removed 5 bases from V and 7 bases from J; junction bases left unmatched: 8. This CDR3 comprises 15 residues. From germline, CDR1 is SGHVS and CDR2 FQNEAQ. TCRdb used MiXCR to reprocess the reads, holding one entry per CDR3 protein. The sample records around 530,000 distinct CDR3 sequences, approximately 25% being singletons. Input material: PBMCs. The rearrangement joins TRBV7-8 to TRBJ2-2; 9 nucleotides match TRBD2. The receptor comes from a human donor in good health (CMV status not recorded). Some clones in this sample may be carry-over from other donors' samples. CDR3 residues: CASSVNSGRRGELFF. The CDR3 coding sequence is TGTGCCAGCAGCGTAAATAGCGGGAGACGCGGGGAGCTGTTTTTT.